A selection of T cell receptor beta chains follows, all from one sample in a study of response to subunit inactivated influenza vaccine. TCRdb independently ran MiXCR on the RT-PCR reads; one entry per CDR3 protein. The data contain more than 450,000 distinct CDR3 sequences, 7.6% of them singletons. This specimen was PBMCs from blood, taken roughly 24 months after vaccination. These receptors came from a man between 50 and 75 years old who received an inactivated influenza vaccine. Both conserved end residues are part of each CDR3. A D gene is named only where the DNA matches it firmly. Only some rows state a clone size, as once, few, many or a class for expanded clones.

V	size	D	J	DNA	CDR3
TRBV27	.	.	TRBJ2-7	TGTGCCAGCAGTATGAGACAGGGACTCACCTACGAGCAGTACTTC	CASSMRQGLTYEQYF
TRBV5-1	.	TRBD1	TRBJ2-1	TGCGCCAGCCATTTCGGGGACAGGGCGGACAATGAGCAGTTCTTC	CASHFGDRADNEQFF
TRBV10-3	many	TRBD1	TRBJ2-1	TGTGCCATCAGAGCCGGGACAGGGATTATCGATGAGCAGTTCTTC	CAIRAGTGIIDEQFF
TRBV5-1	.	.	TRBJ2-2	TGCGCCAGCAGCCGATCCCTAGAACCCAACACCGGGGAGCTGTTTTTT	CASSRSLEPNTGELFF
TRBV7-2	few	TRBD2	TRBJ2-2	TGTGCCAGCAGGCGGGGACTAGATCAAACCGGGGAGCTGTTTTTT	CASRRGLDQTGELFF
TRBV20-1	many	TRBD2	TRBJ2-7	TGCAGTGCTGGCGGACTAGCGGGAGAAGGAGAGCAGTACTTC	CSAGGLAGEGEQYF
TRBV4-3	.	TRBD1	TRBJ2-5	TGCGCCAGCAGCCCCGGGACAGGGTTAGGGGAGACCCAGTACTTC	CASSPGTGLGETQYF
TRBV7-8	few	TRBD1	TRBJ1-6	TGTGCCAGCAGCTGGGGACAGGGTTCGTCACCCCTCCACTTT	CASSWGQGSSPLHF
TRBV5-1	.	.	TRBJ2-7	TGCGCCAGCAGCTTGGCCTCACAGGGAATCGACGAGCAGTACTTC	CASSLASQGIDEQYF
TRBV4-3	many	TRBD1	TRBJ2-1	TGCGCCAGCAGCCAAGGACAGGGGGCCTACAATGAGCAGTTCTTC	CASSQGQGAYNEQFF
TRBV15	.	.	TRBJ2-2	TGTGCCACCAGCAGACAATTCACCGGGGAGCTGTTTTTT	CATSRQFTGELFF
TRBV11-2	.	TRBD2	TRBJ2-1	TGTGCCAGCAGCTTAGATCTCACCGGGACTAGTCATCAGTTCTTC	CASSLDLTGTSHQFF
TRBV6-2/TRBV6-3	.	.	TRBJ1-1	TGTGCCAGCACCCTGAACACTGAAGCTTTCTTT	CASTLNTEAFF
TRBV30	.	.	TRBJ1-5	TGTGCCTGGAGTCAGAGGGGCGGTCAGCCCCAGCATTTT	CAWSQRGGQPQHF
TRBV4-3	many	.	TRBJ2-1	TGCGCCAGCAGCCAAGATAGAGGGAGGTACAATGAGCAGTTCTTC	CASSQDRGRYNEQFF
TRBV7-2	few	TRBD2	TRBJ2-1	TGTGCCAGCACCCCGGGGAGCGGGAGGGCCAGTGAGCAGTTCTTC	CASTPGSGRASEQFF
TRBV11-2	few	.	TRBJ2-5	TGTGCCAGCAGCTTAGGGCAGGCAGGGACGCAGGCGGAGACCCAGTACTTC	CASSLGQAGTQAETQYF
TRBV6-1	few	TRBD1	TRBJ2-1	TGTGCCAGCAGGAACAGGGGGCTCTACAATGAGCAGTTCTTC	CASRNRGLYNEQFF
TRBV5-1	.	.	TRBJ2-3	TGCGCCAGCAGCTTGATCCCGGGAGTGGGCGATACGCAGTATTTT	CASSLIPGVGDTQYF
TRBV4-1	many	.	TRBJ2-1	TGCGCCAGCAGCCCCCGGGACTTTCTCCAATACAATGAGCAGTTCTTC	CASSPRDFLQYNEQFF
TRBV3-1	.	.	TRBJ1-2	TGTGCCAGCAGCCAAATGTCTCATGGCTACACCTTC	CASSQMSHGYTF
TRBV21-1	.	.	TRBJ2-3	TGTGCCAGCAGTTCAAAACACCGGGAGAAGGTTACAGATACGCAGTATTTT	CASSSKHREKVTDTQYF
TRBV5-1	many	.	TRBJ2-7	TGCGCCAGCAGCTTGGAAGGGCCAGCCGCGGCAAAGCAGTACTTC	CASSLEGPAAAKQYF
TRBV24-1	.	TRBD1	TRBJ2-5	TGTGCCACCAGTGATTTTAGAAGGACAGGAGATGGAGAGACCCAGTACTTC	CATSDFRRTGDGETQYF
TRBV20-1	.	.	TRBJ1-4	TGCAGTGCTAGAGATGTGGCAGCTGCAACTAATGAAAAACTGTTTTTT	CSARDVAAATNEKLFF
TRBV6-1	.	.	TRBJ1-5	TGTGCCAGCACCCCAGCGTGGGATAGCAATCAGCCCCAGCATTTT	CASTPAWDSNQPQHF
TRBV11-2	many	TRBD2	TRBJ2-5	TGTGCCAGCAGCTTAGATCATCTAGCGGGCCAAGAGACCCAGTACTTC	CASSLDHLAGQETQYF
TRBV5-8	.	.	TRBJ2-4	TGTGCCAGCAGCTTGATTGGGACGGTAGCCAAAAACATTCAGTACTTC	CASSLIGTVAKNIQYF
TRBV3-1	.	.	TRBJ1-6	TGTGCCAGCAGCCAAGTAGACAGCCCTAGGTCACCCCTCCACTTT	CASSQVDSPRSPLHF
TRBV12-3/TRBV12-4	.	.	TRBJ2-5	TGTGCCAGCAGTTCGAGCCTCCGCCCAAGGGGAGAGACCCAGTACTTC	CASSSSLRPRGETQYF
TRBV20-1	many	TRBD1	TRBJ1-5	TGCAGTGCCGGGACAGGGGTTAATCAGCCCCAGCATTTT	CSAGTGVNQPQHF
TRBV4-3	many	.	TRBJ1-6	TGCGCCAGCAGCCAAGACATGGGGGTGGGTTCACCCCTCCACTTT	CASSQDMGVGSPLHF
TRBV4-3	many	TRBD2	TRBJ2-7	TGCGCCAGCAGCCCGGGGCTAGCGGGAGTCTCCTACGAGCAGTACTTC	CASSPGLAGVSYEQYF
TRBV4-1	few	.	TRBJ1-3	TGCGCCAGCAGCCAACAACAGGGTCCCTCTGGAAACACCATATATTTT	CASSQQQGPSGNTIYF
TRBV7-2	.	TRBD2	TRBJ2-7	TGTGCCAGCAGCCCCGAGCTGACTAGCGGGTTGAGCGAGCAGTACTTC	CASSPELTSGLSEQYF
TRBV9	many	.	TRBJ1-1	TGTGCCAGCAGCGTACTTGCAGGGGCAACTGAAGCTTTCTTT	CASSVLAGATEAFF
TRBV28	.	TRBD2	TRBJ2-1	TGTGCCAGCCGGCGGACTAGCCTCAATGAGCAGTTCTTC	CASRRTSLNEQFF
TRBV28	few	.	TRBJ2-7	TGTGCCAGCAGATCAGGACGGAAAAGGCCCTACGAGCAGTACTTC	CASRSGRKRPYEQYF
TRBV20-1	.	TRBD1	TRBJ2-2	TGCAGTGCTCGTGGCCTGAGGACAGGGATAGGGAACACCGGGGAGCTGTTTTTT	CSARGLRTGIGNTGELFF
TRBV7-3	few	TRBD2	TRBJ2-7	TGTGCCAGCAGCCCCCTAGCGGGGGGGGCTCAGCAGTACTTC	CASSPLAGGAQQYF